This T cell receptor beta chain was observed in a study of T cell repertoires in cytomegalovirus infection. Study-wide results and limits: Within the response measured ex vivo, HLA-C-restricted CMV-specific TCR beta clonotypes were dominant.

TCRdb processed the reads anew with MiXCR; each CDR3 protein has one entry. Of more than 400,000 distinct CDR3 sequences listed, more than 20% were seen once; the top ten hold about 12%. This clonotype was detected once. The antigen is unknown. The CDR3 is 14 residues long. V was cut by 2 bases and J by 4 bases, with 9 bases left in between. Germline-derived CDR1 and CDR2 are SGHTA and FQGNSA. Sequences were obtained from PBMCs. The V call is TRBV7-2, the J call TRBJ1-5, with D unclear. The source of this sequence is a human donor in good health (CMV status not recorded). Some clones in this sample may be carry-over from other donors' samples. The CDR3 DNA follows: TGTGCCAGCAGCTTATACCCGATGAATCAGCCCCAGCATTTT. Its translation: CASSLYPMNQPQHF.